There are many counts of the clone carrying this TCR beta chain. Its antigen remains unidentified. At one end, the junction sequence differs from germline, possibly due to a read error. The CDR3 is made up of 15 amino acids. CDR1 is LNHDA, CDR2 SQIVND, per germline (reference sequence). The source of the sample is a study of metastatic and nonmetastatic thyroid tumors. All patients were untreated before thyroid surgery. Original processing methods: For papillary thyroid cancer, a distant-metastasis classifier was constructed from CDR3 differences observed across clinicopathological groups. TCRdb re-clonotyped the PCR reads through MiXCR. None of the V and J calls come from the authors' own analysis; TCRdb made them. The sample contains about 28,000 clones, around 3.9% of which appear only once. Findings and caveats of the study: Reports indicated that malignant thyroid tumors showed significantly higher TCR beta diversity than benign nodules did, in blood and tumor.

This clonotype was obtained from a male donor with papillary thyroid cancer or a benign thyroid nodule (not recorded which). Some clones in this sample may be carry-over from other donors' samples. V gene TRBV19 combines with J gene TRBJ2-3; TRBD2 matches 12 bases. The sequencing sample was made of blood. Here the CDR3 reads CAGSGLAGITDTQYF. CDR3 DNA: TGTGCCGGTAGCGGACTAGCGGGAATAACAGATACGCAGTATTTT.